The present T cell receptor (beta chain) was sequenced within a study of identical twins. TCRdb reprocessed the 5' RACE reads with MiXCR, giving one entry per CDR3 protein. Of 550,000 to 700,000 distinct CDR3 sequences listed, 21% were seen once; the top ten hold more than 4%. This clonotype was seen only a few times. CDR3 length: 14 amino acids. Germline V gene sequence: CDR1 SGHRS, CDR2 YFSETQ. The ends lost 4 bases at V and 8 bases at J; junction bases unmatched: 10. These data also featured in a second study, about T cells expressing NK-cell markers. That study adds: Among CD8+ T cells from over 5 donors, dominant NKG2C+ clonotypes accounted for about 1.0-7.0%.

The source of this sequence is a woman aged 18-29 years in good health. The V call is TRBV5-1, the J call TRBJ1-1; 8 nucleotides line up with TRBD1. Sequencing input: PBMCs. CDR3 DNA: TGCGCCAGCAGCCAAGATTCAGGGGGCTTAGAAGCTTTCTTT. It encodes CASSQDSGGLEAFF.